This passage covers 3 T cell receptor beta chains from one sample sequenced in a study of shared clonotypes between healthy human individuals. Some clones are missing from TCRdb's copy, which holds only in-frame ones; the method was immunoSEQ multiplex PCR. The sample contains some 87,000 clones, 68% of which appear only once. The source material was memory CD8+ T cells sorted from blood. Subset noted: CD45RO+ cells pooled with CCR7-negative TemRA cells. Every receptor here comes from a man aged 25-40 years in good health.

The chain is built from TRBV27 and TRBJ2-1; 7 bases line up with TRBD2. The CDR3 runs 14 residues. With 7 bases clipped from V and 13 bases from J, the junction kept 16 bases outside the gene matches. The V gene's germline CDR1 is MNHEY and CDR2 SMNVEV (reference sequence). DNA of the CDR3: TGTGCCAGCAAAGGGGAGGGTCCAGGACCGCACCAGTTCTTC. This codes for CASKGEGPGPHQFF.

This clone has more than one count but fewer than ten. Given a much more abundant clone one base away, this may be a read error. The V call is TRBV6-6, the J call TRBJ1-1; TRBD1 is a possible D gene (5 bases). The germline V gene has CDR1 MNHNY and CDR2 SVGAGI (reference sequence). V was trimmed by 6 bases and J by 7 bases, leaving 15 bases between them. This CDR3 comprises 13 residues. This chain's CDR3 is CASSRQTGGEAFF. As DNA, the CDR3 is TGTGCCAGCAGCCGACAGACCGGTGGTGAAGCTTTCTTT.

The rearrangement joins TRBV14 to TRBJ2-3, with unresolved D. This CDR3 is 12 amino acids long. V lost 2 bases and J lost 6, with 6 bases in between. Germline loops: CDR1 SGHDN, CDR2 FVKESK. CDR3: CASSQNRDTQYF. The CDR3, as DNA: TGTGCCAGCAGCCAAAACCGTGATACGCAGTATTTT.